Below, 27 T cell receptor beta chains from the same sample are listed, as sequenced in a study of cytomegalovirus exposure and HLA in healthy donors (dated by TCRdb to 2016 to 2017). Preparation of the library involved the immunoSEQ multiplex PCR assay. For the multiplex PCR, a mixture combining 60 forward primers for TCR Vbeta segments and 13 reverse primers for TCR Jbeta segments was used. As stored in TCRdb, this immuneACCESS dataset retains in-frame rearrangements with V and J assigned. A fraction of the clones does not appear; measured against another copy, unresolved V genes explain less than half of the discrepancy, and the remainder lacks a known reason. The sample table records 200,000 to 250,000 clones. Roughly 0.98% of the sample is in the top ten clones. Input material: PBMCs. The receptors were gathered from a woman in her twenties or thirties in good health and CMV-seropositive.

The CDR3: CASSHTSQPQHF. In nucleotides, the CDR3 is TGTGCCAGCAGTCACACTAGTCAGCCCCAGCATTTT. The rearrangement links TRBV6-1 to TRBJ1-5, with D unclear. The CDR3 contains 12 residues. Germline V gene lookup returns CDR1 MNHNS and CDR2 SASEGT. Trimming removed 5 bases at V and 6 bases at J, with 8 bases between.

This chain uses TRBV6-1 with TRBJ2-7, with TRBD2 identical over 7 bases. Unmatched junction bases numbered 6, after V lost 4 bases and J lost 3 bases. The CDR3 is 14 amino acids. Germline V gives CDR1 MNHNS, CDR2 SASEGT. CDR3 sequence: CASSAYTSVYEQYF. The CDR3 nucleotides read TGTGCCAGCAGTGCATATACTAGCGTCTACGAGCAGTACTTC.

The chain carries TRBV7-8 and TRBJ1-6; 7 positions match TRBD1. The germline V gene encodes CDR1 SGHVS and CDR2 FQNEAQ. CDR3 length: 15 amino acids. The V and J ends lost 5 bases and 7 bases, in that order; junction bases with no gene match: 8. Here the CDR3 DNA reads TGTGCCAGCAGCGGCAGACAGGGTTCGAATTCACCCCTCCACTTT. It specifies CASSGRQGSNSPLHF.

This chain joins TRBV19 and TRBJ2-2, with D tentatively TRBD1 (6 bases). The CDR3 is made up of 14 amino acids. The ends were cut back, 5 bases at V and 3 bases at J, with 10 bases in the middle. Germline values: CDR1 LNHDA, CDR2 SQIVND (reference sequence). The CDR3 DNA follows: TGTGCCAGTAGTTGGAACAGGGACACCGGGGAGCTGTTTTTT. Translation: CASSWNRDTGELFF. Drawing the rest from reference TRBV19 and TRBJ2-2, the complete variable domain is DGGITQSPKYLFRKEGQNVTLSCEQNLNHDAMYWYRQDPGQGLRLIYYSQIVNDFQKGDIAEGYSVSREKKESFPLTVTSAQKNPTAFYLCASSWNRDTGELFFGEGSRLTVL.

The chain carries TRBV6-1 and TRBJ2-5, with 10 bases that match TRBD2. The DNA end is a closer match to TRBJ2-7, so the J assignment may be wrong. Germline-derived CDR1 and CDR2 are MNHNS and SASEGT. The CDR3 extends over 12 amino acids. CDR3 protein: CASFSGRYEQYF. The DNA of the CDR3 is TGTGCCAGCTTTAGCGGGAGGTACGAGCAGTACTTC.

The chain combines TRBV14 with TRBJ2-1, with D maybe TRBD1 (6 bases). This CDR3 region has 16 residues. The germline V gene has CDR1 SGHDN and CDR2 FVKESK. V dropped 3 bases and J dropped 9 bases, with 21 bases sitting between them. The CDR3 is CASSQTNRAGFGEQFF. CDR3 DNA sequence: TGTGCCAGCAGCCAGACCAACAGGGCTGGATTCGGTGAGCAGTTCTTC.

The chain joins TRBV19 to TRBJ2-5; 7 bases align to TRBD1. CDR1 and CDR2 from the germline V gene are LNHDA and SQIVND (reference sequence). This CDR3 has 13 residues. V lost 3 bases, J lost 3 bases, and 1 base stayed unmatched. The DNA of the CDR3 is TGTGCCAGTAGTATTGGACAGGAAGAGACCCAGTACTTC. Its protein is CASSIGQEETQYF.

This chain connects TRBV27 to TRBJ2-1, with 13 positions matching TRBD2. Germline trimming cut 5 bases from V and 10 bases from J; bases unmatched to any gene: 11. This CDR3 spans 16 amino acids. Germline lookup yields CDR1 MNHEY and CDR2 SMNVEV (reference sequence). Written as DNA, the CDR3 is TGTGCCAGCAGTATCCTACTAGCGGGAGGGCCACGGGAGCAGTTCTTC. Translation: CASSILLAGGPREQFF.

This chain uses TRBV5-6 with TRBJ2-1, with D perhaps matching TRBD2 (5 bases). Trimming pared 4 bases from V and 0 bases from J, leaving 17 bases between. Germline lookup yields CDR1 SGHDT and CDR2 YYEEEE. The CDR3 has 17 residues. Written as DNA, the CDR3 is TGTGCCAGCAGCGGGGAAACTAGAGTCGGCTCCTACAATGAGCAGTTCTTC. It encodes CASSGETRVGSYNEQFF.

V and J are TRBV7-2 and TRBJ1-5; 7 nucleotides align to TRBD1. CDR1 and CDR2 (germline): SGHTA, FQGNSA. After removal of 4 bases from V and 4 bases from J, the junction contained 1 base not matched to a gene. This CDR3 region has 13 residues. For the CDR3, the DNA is TGTGCCAGCAGCTCCAGGGGGAATCAGCCCCAGCATTTT. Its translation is CASSSRGNQPQHF.

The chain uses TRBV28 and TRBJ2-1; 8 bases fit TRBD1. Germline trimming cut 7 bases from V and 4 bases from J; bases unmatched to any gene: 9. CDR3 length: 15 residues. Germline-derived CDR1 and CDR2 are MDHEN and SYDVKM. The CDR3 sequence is CASNTGTGEYNEQFF. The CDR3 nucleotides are TGTGCCAGCAACACCGGGACAGGTGAATACAATGAGCAGTTCTTC.

The CDR3 nucleotides read TGTGCCAGCAGTGAACAGGGGGCGCGAGGCTACACCTTC. Translation: CASSEQGARGYTF. V is TRBV2 and J is TRBJ1-2, with 8 bases identical to TRBD1. Germline values: CDR1 SNHLY, CDR2 FYNNEI. Trimming removed 2 bases from V and 8 bases from J; junction bases left unmatched: 4. The CDR3 has 13 amino acids. Full variable domain (outside the CDR3, taken from reference TRBV2 and TRBJ1-2): EPEVTQTPSHQVTQMGQEVILRCVPISNHLYFYWYRQILGQKVEFLVSFYNNEISEKSEIFDDQFSVERPDGSNFTLKIRSTKLEDSAMYFCASSEQGARGYTFGSGTRLTVV.

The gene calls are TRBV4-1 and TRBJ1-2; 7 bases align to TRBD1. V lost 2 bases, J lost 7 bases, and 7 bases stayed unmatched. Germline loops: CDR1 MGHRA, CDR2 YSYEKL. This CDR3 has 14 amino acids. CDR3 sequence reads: CASSQIQGPGGYTF. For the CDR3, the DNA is TGCGCCAGCAGCCAAATACAGGGGCCGGGTGGCTACACCTTC.

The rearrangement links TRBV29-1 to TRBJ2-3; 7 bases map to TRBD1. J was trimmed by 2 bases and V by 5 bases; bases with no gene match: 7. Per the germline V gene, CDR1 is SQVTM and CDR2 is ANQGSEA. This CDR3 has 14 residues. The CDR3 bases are TGCAGCGTTTCCACAGGGGAGCTCACAGATACGCAGTATTTT. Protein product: CSVSTGELTDTQYF.

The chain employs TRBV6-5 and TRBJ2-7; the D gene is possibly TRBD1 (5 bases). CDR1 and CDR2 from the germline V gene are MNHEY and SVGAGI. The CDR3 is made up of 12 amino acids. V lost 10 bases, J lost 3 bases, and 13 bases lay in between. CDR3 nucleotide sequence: TGTGCCACCCGGACAAGAGACTACGAGCAGTACTTC. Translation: CATRTRDYEQYF.

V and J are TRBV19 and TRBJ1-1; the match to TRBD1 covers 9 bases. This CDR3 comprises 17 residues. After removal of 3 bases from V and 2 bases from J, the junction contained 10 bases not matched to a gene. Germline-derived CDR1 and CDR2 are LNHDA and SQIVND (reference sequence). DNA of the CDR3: TGTGCCAGTAGTATTTTCCGACAGGGGGGTGGAAACACTGAAGCTTTCTTT. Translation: CASSIFRQGGGNTEAFF.

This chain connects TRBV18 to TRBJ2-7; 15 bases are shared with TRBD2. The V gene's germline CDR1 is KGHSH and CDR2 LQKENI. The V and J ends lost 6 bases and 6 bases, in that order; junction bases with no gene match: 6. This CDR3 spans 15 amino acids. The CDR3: CASSRGLAGGLEQYF. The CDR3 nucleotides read TGTGCCAGCTCTCGCGGACTAGCGGGGGGGCTCGAGCAGTACTTC.

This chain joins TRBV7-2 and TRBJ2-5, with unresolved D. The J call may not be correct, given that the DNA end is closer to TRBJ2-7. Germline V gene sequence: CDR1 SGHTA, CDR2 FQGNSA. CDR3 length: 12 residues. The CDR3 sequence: CASSLRSYEQYF. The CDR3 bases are TGTGCCAGCAGCTTAAGATCGTACGAGCAGTACTTC.

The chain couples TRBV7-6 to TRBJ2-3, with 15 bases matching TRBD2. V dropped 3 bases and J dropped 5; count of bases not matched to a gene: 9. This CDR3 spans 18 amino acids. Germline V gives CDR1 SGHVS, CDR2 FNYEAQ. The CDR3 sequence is CASSFRMGLAGGGDTQYF. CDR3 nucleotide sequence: TGTGCCAGCAGCTTCCGAATGGGACTAGCGGGAGGTGGAGATACGCAGTATTTT.

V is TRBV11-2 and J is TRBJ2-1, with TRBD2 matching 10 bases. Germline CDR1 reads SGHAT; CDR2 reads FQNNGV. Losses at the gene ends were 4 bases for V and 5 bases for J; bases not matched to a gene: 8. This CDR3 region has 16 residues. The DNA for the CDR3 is TGTGCCAGCAGCTCAGACGGACTAGCGGAAAACAATGAGCAGTTCTTC. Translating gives CASSSDGLAENNEQFF.

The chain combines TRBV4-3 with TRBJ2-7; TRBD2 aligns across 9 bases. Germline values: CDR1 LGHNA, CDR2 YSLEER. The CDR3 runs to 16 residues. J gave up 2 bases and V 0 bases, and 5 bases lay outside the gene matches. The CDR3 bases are TGCGCCAGCAGCCAAGATAGCGGGAGAGGAACCTACGAGCAGTACTTC. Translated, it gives CASSQDSGRGTYEQYF.

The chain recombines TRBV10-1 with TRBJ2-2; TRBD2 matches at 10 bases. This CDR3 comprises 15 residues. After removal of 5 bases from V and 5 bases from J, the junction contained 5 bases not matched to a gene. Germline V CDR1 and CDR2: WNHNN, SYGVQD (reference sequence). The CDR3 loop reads CASSSLAGKTGELFF. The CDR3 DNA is TGCGCCAGCAGTTCACTAGCGGGAAAAACCGGGGAGCTGTTTTTT.

The CDR3 DNA follows: TGCAGCGTTGAAGCAGGGCTGAACACTGAAGCTTTCTTT. Amino acid sequence: CSVEAGLNTEAFF. The chain is built from TRBV29-1 and TRBJ1-1, with D perhaps TRBD1 (5 bases). The V and J ends lost 1 base and 0 bases respectively, with 6 bases between them. Per germline, CDR1 SQVTM and CDR2 ANQGSEA. This CDR3 has 13 amino acids.

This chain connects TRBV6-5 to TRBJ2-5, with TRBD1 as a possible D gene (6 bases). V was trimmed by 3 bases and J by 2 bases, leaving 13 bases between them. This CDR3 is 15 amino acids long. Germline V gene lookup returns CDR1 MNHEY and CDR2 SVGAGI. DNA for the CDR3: TGTGCCAGCAGTTATTTCTCCGGGACACAAGAGACCCAGTACTTC. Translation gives CASSYFSGTQETQYF.

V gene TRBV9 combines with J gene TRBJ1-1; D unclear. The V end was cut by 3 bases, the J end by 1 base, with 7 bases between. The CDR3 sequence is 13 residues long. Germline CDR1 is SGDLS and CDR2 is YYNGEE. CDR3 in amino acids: CASSGPRNTEAFF. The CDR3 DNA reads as TGTGCCAGCAGCGGGCCTAGGAACACTGAAGCTTTCTTT.

CDR3 DNA sequence: TGTGCCAGCAGTTTCCTCGGGACTCAAGATCAGCCCCAGCATTTT. This codes for CASSFLGTQDQPQHF. The chain uses TRBV27 and TRBJ1-5, with D maybe TRBD1 (5 bases). Germline loops: CDR1 MNHEY, CDR2 SMNVEV (reference sequence). The CDR3 runs to 15 residues. The V end was cut by 3 bases, the J end by 5 bases, with 14 bases between.

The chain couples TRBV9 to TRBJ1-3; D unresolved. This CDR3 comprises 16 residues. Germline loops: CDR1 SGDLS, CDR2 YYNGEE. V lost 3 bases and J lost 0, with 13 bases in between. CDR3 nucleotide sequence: TGTGCCAGCAGCGAGACGGTTGGGAGCTCTGGAAACACCATATATTTT. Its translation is CASSETVGSSGNTIYF. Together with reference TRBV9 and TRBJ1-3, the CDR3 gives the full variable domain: DSGVTQTPKHLITATGQRVTLRCSPRSGDLSVYWYQQSLDQGLQFLIQYYNGEERAKGNILERFSAQQFPDLHSELNLSSLELGDSALYFCASSETVGSSGNTIYFGEGSWLTVV.